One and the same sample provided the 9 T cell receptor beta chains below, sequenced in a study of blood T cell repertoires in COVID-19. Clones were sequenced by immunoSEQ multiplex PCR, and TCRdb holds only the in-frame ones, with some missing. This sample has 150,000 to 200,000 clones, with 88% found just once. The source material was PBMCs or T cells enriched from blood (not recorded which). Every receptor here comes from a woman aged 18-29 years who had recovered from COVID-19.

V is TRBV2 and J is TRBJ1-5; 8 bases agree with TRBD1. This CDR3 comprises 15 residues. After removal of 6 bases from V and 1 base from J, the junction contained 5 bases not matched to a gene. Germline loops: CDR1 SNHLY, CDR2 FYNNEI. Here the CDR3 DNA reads TGTGCCAGCAGCCAGGGGGCGGTAAGCAATCAGCCCCAGCATTTT. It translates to CASSQGAVSNQPQHF.

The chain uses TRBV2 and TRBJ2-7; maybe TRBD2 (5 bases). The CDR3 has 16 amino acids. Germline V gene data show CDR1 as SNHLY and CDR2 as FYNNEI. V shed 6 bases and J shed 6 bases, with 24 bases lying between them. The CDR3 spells CASRERLNPVLVEQYF. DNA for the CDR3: TGTGCCAGCAGAGAGAGACTAAATCCCGTATTAGTCGAGCAGTACTTC.

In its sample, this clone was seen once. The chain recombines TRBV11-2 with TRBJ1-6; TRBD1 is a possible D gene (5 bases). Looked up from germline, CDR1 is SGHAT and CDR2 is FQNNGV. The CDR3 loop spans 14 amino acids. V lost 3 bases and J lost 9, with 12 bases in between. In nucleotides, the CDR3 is TGTGCCAGCAGCTTCGGGGGTTCGGGTTCACCCCTCCACTTT. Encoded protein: CASSFGGSGSPLHF.

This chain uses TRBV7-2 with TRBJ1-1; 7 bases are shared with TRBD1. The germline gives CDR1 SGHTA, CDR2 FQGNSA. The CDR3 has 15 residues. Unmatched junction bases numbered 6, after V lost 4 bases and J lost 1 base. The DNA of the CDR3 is TGTGCCAGCAGCTCCCACAGGGGCGCGAACACTGAAGCTTTCTTT. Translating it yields CASSSHRGANTEAFF.

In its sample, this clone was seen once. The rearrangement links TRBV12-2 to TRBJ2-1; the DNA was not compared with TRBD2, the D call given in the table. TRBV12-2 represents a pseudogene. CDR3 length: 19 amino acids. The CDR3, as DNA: TGTGCAAGTCGCTTAGCGCCCGACGGGAGAACACTATCCTACAATGAGCAGTTCTTC. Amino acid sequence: CASRLAPDGRTLSYNEQFF.

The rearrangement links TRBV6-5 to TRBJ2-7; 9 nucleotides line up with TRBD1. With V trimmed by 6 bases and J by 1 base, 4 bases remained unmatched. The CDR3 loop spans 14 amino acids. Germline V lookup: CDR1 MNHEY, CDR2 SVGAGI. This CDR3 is CASRAGTGSYEQYF. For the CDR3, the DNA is TGTGCCAGCAGGGCCGGGACAGGGTCCTACGAGCAGTACTTC.

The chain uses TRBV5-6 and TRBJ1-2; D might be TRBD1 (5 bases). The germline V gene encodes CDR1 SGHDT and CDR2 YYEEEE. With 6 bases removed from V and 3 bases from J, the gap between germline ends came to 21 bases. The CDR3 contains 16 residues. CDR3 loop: CASTWGGAASDYGYTF. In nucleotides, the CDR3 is TGTGCCAGCACTTGGGGGGGTGCAGCCTCGGACTATGGCTACACCTTC.

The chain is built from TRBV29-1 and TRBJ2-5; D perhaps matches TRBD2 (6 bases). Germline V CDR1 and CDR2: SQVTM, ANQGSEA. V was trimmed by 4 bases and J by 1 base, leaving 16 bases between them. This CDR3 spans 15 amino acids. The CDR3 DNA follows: TGCAGCGTTGTACTTACGGGGGACGCCCAAGAGACCCAGTACTTC. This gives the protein CSVVLTGDAQETQYF.

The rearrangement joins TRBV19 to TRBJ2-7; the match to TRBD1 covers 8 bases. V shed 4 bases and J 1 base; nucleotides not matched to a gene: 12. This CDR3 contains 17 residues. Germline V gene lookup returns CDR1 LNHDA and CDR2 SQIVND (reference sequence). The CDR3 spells CASSRGPAGQVSYEQYF. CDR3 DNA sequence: TGTGCCAGTAGTAGAGGCCCCGCGGGACAGGTATCCTACGAGCAGTACTTC.